Listed here are 15 T cell receptor beta chains from one sample, sequenced in a study of blood T cell repertoires in COVID-19. TCRdb keeps only in-frame clones here, not all; method: immunoSEQ multiplex PCR. The sample holds 150,000 to 200,000 clones; 85% are singletons and the top ten take 3.3%. Sequenced: peripheral blood. All receptors derive from a human donor with acute or convalescent COVID-19. The donor label of this sample is uncertain.

The V gene is TRBV27, the J gene TRBJ1-1; a possible D gene is TRBD1 (6 bases). The CDR3 runs to 17 residues. V lost 3 bases and J 4 bases, leaving 21 bases between the germline ends. Looked up from germline, CDR1 is MNHEY and CDR2 is SMNVEV (reference sequence). The CDR3 DNA sequence: TGTGCCAGCAGTTTTCGAATTGCCCTATCCAGGGGCACTGAAGCTTTCTTT. This encodes CASSFRIALSRGTEAFF.

This clone was seen only a few times. A read error may produce the germline difference seen at one junction end. J is TRBJ2-1 and V is TRBV6-1; possibly TRBD1 for D (5 bases). Germline assignment: CDR1 MNHNS and CDR2 SASEGT. CDR3 length: 15 residues. The CDR3 reads CASSEDRSSYNEQFF. CDR3 sequence (DNA): TGTGCCAGCAGCGAAGACAGAAGCTCCTACAATGAGCAGTTCTTC.

The chain uses TRBV7-6 and TRBJ1-3, with 9 bases that match TRBD1. The ends lost 0 bases at V and 3 bases at J; junction bases unmatched: 3. The CDR3 sequence is 16 residues long. Per germline, CDR1 SGHVS and CDR2 FNYEAQ. CDR3 residues: CASSLATGGRGNTIYF. CDR3 DNA sequence: TGTGCCAGCAGCTTAGCAACAGGGGGCCGTGGAAACACCATATATTTT.

The chain uses TRBV9 and TRBJ2-5, with unresolved D. Looked up from germline, CDR1 is SGDLS and CDR2 is YYNGEE. CDR3 size: 13 residues. Trimming pared 2 bases from V and 5 bases from J, leaving 10 bases between. For the CDR3, the DNA is TGTGCCAGCAGCGTCCGAGTCGAGGAGACCCAGTACTTC. This encodes CASSVRVEETQYF.

The rearrangement joins TRBV7-2 to TRBJ1-2, with TRBD1 identical over 7 bases. CDR1 is SGHTA and CDR2 is FQGNSA in the germline V gene. The CDR3 is made up of 14 amino acids. The trim removed 5 bases at V and 6 bases at J, leaving 9 bases unmatched. In DNA, the CDR3 is TGTGCCAGCAGCCCTGGGGACAGATCGCATGGCTACACCTTC. Amino acid sequence: CASSPGDRSHGYTF.

This clone was counted only a few times. This sequence joins TRBV3-1 (or the pseudogene TRBV3-2) and TRBJ1-2; D is ambiguous. This CDR3 region has 14 residues. Trimming removed 0 bases at V and 7 bases at J, with 12 bases between. Germline V lookup: CDR1 LGHDT, CDR2 YNNKEL (reference sequence). CDR3 in DNA: TGTGCCAGCAGCCAAGATTCGAGTATTAGTGGCTACACCTTC. It yields the protein CASSQDSSISGYTF.

This clone was counted between two and nine times. The V call is TRBV7-6, the J call TRBJ2-6, with TRBD2 matching 10 bases. After removal of 2 bases from V and 2 bases from J, the junction contained 3 bases not matched to a gene. The CDR3 runs to 17 residues. Germline assignment: CDR1 SGHVS and CDR2 FNYEAQ. CDR3: CASSLNLAGAGANVLTF. CDR3 sequence (DNA): TGTGCCAGCAGCTTAAACCTAGCGGGGGCTGGGGCCAACGTCCTGACTTTC.

This chain joins TRBV7-9 and TRBJ1-6, with 9 bases lining up with TRBD1. Trimming removed 3 bases from V and 3 bases from J; junction bases left unmatched: 3. The V gene's germline CDR1 is SEHNR and CDR2 FQNEAQ (reference sequence). The CDR3 runs 16 residues. CDR3 bases: TGTGCCAGCAGCTTGGGACAGGGCTTCTATAATTCACCCCTCCACTTT. Translating gives CASSLGQGFYNSPLHF. Using reference TRBV7-9 and TRBJ1-6 for the parts outside the CDR3, the full variable domain is DTGVSQNPRHKITKRGQNVTFRCDPISEHNRLYWYRQTLGQGPEFLTYFQNEAQLEKSRLLSDRFSAERPKGSFSTLEIQRTEQGDSAMYLCASSLGQGFYNSPLHFGNGTRLTVT.

This clone has only a few counts. The chain joins TRBV4-1 to TRBJ1-1; 7 positions match TRBD1. J lost 5 bases, V lost 2 bases, and 5 bases had no gene match. This CDR3 contains 14 residues. CDR1 MGHRA and CDR2 YSYEKL come from the germline V gene. The CDR3, as DNA: TGCGCCAGCAGCCAAATAGACAGGGAGACTGAAGCTTTCTTT. Amino acids: CASSQIDRETEAFF.

V usage is TRBV3-1 (or the pseudogene TRBV3-2) and J usage is TRBJ1-1; D might be TRBD1 (5 bases). From germline, CDR1 is LGHDT and CDR2 YNNKEL (reference sequence). V was clipped by 1 base and J by 5 bases, with 8 bases between them. The length of the CDR3 is 13 residues. The CDR3 loop reads CASSQGAGTEAFF. As DNA, the CDR3 is TGTGCCAGCAGCCAAGGTGCAGGGACTGAAGCTTTCTTT.

J is TRBJ1-1 and V is TRBV2; D perhaps matches TRBD1 (6 bases). Trimming took 5 bases from V and 1 from J, leaving 11 bases between them. Germline V lookup: CDR1 SNHLY, CDR2 FYNNEI. The CDR3 covers 14 residues. CDR3 nucleotide sequence: TGTGCCAGCAGTCCTCAGGGGAAGAACACTGAAGCTTTCTTT. Its protein is CASSPQGKNTEAFF. Supplemented by reference TRBV2 and TRBJ1-1, the full variable domain reads EPEVTQTPSHQVTQMGQEVILRCVPISNHLYFYWYRQILGQKVEFLVSFYNNEISEKSEIFDDQFSVERPDGSNFTLKIRSTKLEDSAMYFCASSPQGKNTEAFFGQGTRLTVV.

The chain uses TRBV10-3 and TRBJ1-5; no reliable D call. CDR1 and CDR2 (germline): ENHRY, SYGVKD. Trimming cost V 0 bases and J 7 bases, with 10 bases left between them. The CDR3 runs to 14 residues. DNA of the CDR3: TGTGCCATCAGTGAGTCGAATCTCGGGCAGCCCCAGCATTTT. Translation: CAISESNLGQPQHF.

In DNA form, the CDR3 reads TGTGCCAGCAGCTCCGTACAGGGGGGCACCGGGGAGCTGTTTTTT. Residues: CASSSVQGGTGELFF. The rearrangement links TRBV7-2 to TRBJ2-2, with 8 nucleotides matching TRBD1. CDR3 length: 15 amino acids. Germline V lookup: CDR1 SGHTA, CDR2 FQGNSA. The V and J ends lost 4 bases and 4 bases, in that order; junction bases with no gene match: 5.

Only one count was recorded for this clone. The chain is built from TRBV9 and TRBJ2-3; no reliable D call. V gave up 3 bases and J gave up 0 bases, with 11 bases separating them. This CDR3 contains 15 residues. Per the germline V gene, CDR1 is SGDLS and CDR2 is YYNGEE. CDR3 in DNA: TGTGCCAGCAGCGCGAACGTAGCCAGCACAGATACGCAGTATTTT. Its protein is CASSANVASTDTQYF.

The chain carries TRBV5-1 and TRBJ1-2, with D possibly TRBD1 on 6 matching bases. Germline loops: CDR1 SGHRS, CDR2 YFSETQ. The CDR3 covers 14 residues. V dropped 3 bases and J dropped 3 bases, with 12 bases sitting between them. The CDR3, as DNA: TGCGCCAGCAGCTCACAGGGTGCCGACTATGGCTACACCTTC. Its protein product is CASSSQGADYGYTF.